Listed below are T cell receptor beta chains from one sample, sequenced in a study of blood T cell repertoires in COVID-19. TCRdb keeps only in-frame clones here, not all; method: immunoSEQ multiplex PCR. The profile shows approximately 210,000 clones, less than 90% of them singletons. Sequencing used peripheral blood. Receptors were obtained from a man between 25 and 39 years old with active or convalescent COVID-19. The CDR3 runs from the conserved cysteine through the conserved F or W. The D gene is left open where the match is weak. Some rows mark clone size as missing; the rest say once, few, many or name a class of expanded clone.

>TRBJ2-3|TRBV18|NA|NA
TGTGCCAGCTCACCATTTTTGTATCCTAGCACAGATACGCAGTATTTT
CASSPFLYPSTDTQYF
>TRBJ1-1|TRBV5-1|NA|NA
TGCGCCAGCAGCTTGTCGGGGGGAGGCACTGAAGCTTTCTTT
CASSLSGGGTEAFF
>TRBJ1-3|TRBV10-1|NA|NA
TGCGCCAGCAGTGAGTCGCGGGGGGACTCTGGAAACACCATATATTTT
CASSESRGDSGNTIYF
>TRBJ1-4|TRBV7-9|NA|NA
TGTGCCAGCACCCGGAGGGGAATCGGTAATGAAAAACTGTTTTTT
CASTRRGIGNEKLFF
>TRBJ2-1|TRBV4-3|TRBD1|NA
TGCGCCAGCAGCCAGGGGACAGGGGAGTACAATGAGCAGTTCTTC
CASSQGTGEYNEQFF
>TRBJ2-7|TRBV5-1|TRBD2|many
TGCGCCAGCAGCTTGGCGCCAACCCCGACTGGCGGGAGGGCCTACGAGCAGTACTTC
CASSLAPTPTGGRAYEQYF
>TRBJ2-2|TRBV7-2|NA|NA
TGTGCCAGCAGCTTACGACTGACCGGGGAGCTGTTTTTT
CASSLRLTGELFF
>TRBJ2-7|TRBV27|NA|NA
TGTGCCAGCAGTTTCTCCGTGACAGCCTCCTACGAGCAGTACTTC
CASSFSVTASYEQYF
>TRBJ2-6|TRBV19|NA|once
TGTGCCAGTAGTATCGAGGTCTCTGGGGCCAACGTCCTGACTTTC
CASSIEVSGANVLTF
>TRBJ2-7|TRBV6-1|NA|NA
TGTGCCAGCAGTGAAGACCAGAGGGAGCAGTACTTC
CASSEDQREQYF
>TRBJ1-6|TRBV21-1|NA|NA
TGTGCCAGCAGCCCGTGGACAGGGGGCTCCGAGGGGTCACCCCTCCACTTT
CASSPWTGGSEGSPLHF
>TRBJ2-7|TRBV4-3|NA|NA
TGCGCCAGCAGCCAAGATCGGCAGGGGTACTACGAGCAGTACTTC
CASSQDRQGYYEQYF
>TRBJ1-4|TRBV18|NA|few
TGTGCCAGCTCGCGGGGGGCGGATGAAAAACTGTTTTTT
CASSRGADEKLFF
>TRBJ2-3|TRBV19|NA|NA
TGTGCCACCTCCAGGTGGGCTAGCGGCACAGATACGCAGTATTTT
CATSRWASGTDTQYF
>TRBJ2-1|TRBV11-3|TRBD2|NA
TGTGCCAGCAGCCCCAGGACTAGCGGGAGAAATGAGCAGTTCTTC
CASSPRTSGRNEQFF
>TRBJ2-7|TRBV6-5|NA|NA
TGTGCCAGCACCACCCTAACAGGAACCTACGAGCAGTACTTC
CASTTLTGTYEQYF
>TRBJ1-2|TRBV5-8|NA|once
TGTGCCAGCAGGAGGGCCCTCCAGGCTGGCTACACCTTC
CASRRALQAGYTF
>TRBJ1-3|TRBV28|NA|NA
TGTGCCAGCCGGAGCTCTGGAAACACCATATATTTT
CASRSSGNTIYF
>TRBJ2-5|TRBV12-3/TRBV12-4|NA|NA
TGTGCCAGCAGTTCCAAAGAGACCCAGTACTTC
CASSSKETQYF
>TRBJ1-1|TRBV5-6|NA|NA
TGTGCCAGCAGCTCGGGAGGACGTCCTGAAGCTTTCTTT
CASSSGGRPEAFF
>TRBJ1-6|TRBV7-9|NA|NA
TGTGCCAGCGGCCGGGAGGATAATTCACCCCTCCACTTT
CASGREDNSPLHF
>TRBJ2-5|TRBV7-3|NA|NA
TGTGCCAGCAGCTTGGGGGGTCTGGAGACCCAGTACTTC
CASSLGGLETQYF
>TRBJ1-3|TRBV28|NA|NA
TGTGCCAGCATAAGTTGGCATGCCGGCCCCCCCCACCAGAGGACAGCCTCTGGAAACACCATATATTTT
CASISWHAGPPHQRTASGNTIYF
>TRBJ1-5|TRBV19|TRBD1|NA
TGTGCCAGTAGAAGGACAGGGGATCAGCCCCAGCATTTT
CASRRTGDQPQHF
>TRBJ1-1|TRBV6-5|NA|NA
TGTGCCAGCAGTTATGGAGGGGCGAACACTGAAGCTTTCTTT
CASSYGGANTEAFF
>TRBJ2-6|TRBV18|NA|NA
TGTGCCAGCTCACCGGAATCAGGGGCGCACAGGGGGGCCAACGTCCTGACTTTC
CASSPESGAHRGANVLTF
>TRBJ1-1|TRBV5-1|NA|NA
TGCGCCAGCAGCTTGCTGCCAGGGAACACTGAAGCTTTCTTT
CASSLLPGNTEAFF
>TRBJ2-1|TRBV6-5|TRBD2|NA
TGTGCCAGCAGCTTTAGCGGGAATGAGCAGTTCTTC
CASSFSGNEQFF
>TRBJ2-1|TRBV9|NA|NA
TGTGCCAGCAGTTCAACAGGACAATTTTCCTACAATGAGCAGTTCTTC
CASSSTGQFSYNEQFF
>TRBJ1-2|TRBV20-1|TRBD1|NA
TGCAGTACAGGGGGAGGGTATGGCTACACCTTC
CSTGGGYGYTF
>TRBJ1-5|TRBV5-1|TRBD1|NA
TGCGCCAGCAGCCCGGGACAGAGCAATCAGCCCCAGCATTTT
CASSPGQSNQPQHF
>TRBJ1-2|TRBV28|TRBD1|NA
TGTGCCAGCAGCCAAACTCAAGGGGGCACCTATGGCTACACCTTC
CASSQTQGGTYGYTF
>TRBJ2-1|TRBV4-2|TRBD2|NA
TGTGCCAGCACCCCGGAGCGGGGATCGTACAATGAGCAGTTCTTC
CASTPERGSYNEQFF
>TRBJ2-1|TRBV5-1|TRBD1|NA
TGCGCCAGCAGCTTGGGGGACAGGGACAATGAGCAGTTCTTC
CASSLGDRDNEQFF
>TRBJ1-2|TRBV11-3|NA|NA
TGTGCCAGCAGCTTAGGGGGAGATGGCTACACCTTC
CASSLGGDGYTF
>TRBJ1-6|TRBV4-3|TRBD1|NA
TGCGCCAGCAGCCTGGACAGGGATTCACCCCTCCACTTT
CASSLDRDSPLHF
>TRBJ2-2|TRBV4-3|TRBD2|NA
TGCGCCAGCAGCCATTTAGCGGGAGTGAACACCGGGGAGCTGTTTTTT
CASSHLAGVNTGELFF
>TRBJ2-7|TRBV6-5|NA|NA
TGTGCCAGCAGCCCCGACCGGGGGAGATACTACGAGCAGTACTTC
CASSPDRGRYYEQYF
>TRBJ1-1|TRBV18|NA|NA
TGTGCCAGCTCACCATACCGAGGACAGACCGGGGGGAGGAACACTGAAGCTTTCTTT
CASSPYRGQTGGRNTEAFF
>TRBJ1-1|TRBV5-1|TRBD1|NA
TGCGCCAGCAGCTCCGGGACAGGGTACACTGAAGCTTTCTTT
CASSSGTGYTEAFF
>TRBJ1-5|TRBV11-1|NA|NA
TGTGCCAGCATCTACTGTGCTCTTTATCAGCCCCAGCATTTT
CASIYCALYQPQHF
>TRBJ2-1|TRBV5-1|TRBD1|NA
TGCGCCAGCAGCTTGAACGCCCAGGGGGCCTACAATGAGCAGTTCTTC
CASSLNAQGAYNEQFF
>TRBJ2-2|TRBV5-6|NA|NA
TGTGCCAGCAGCGCTTTGGTGGTGCGGGGGAACACCGGGGAGCTGTTTTTT
CASSALVVRGNTGELFF
>TRBJ2-1|TRBV28|NA|NA
TGTGCCAGCAGCCTAGAGGGGACTCGGCAGTTCTTC
CASSLEGTRQFF
>TRBJ2-1|TRBV20-1|NA|NA
TGCAGTGCTAGTCGATCGACTAGTGGGACGTTCTTC
CSASRSTSGTFF
>TRBJ2-1|TRBV27|NA|NA
TGTGCCAGCAGTGATGGACTAAGGGCCTACAATGAGCAGTTCTTC
CASSDGLRAYNEQFF
>TRBJ2-2|TRBV11-2|NA|NA
TGTGCCAGCAGCTTAGCGGGTTGGAATACCGGGGAGCTGTTTTTT
CASSLAGWNTGELFF
>TRBJ1-2|TRBV28|TRBD1|NA
TGTGCCAGCAGCACAGGGGGCGGAGGGACTAACTATGGCTACACCTTC
CASSTGGGGTNYGYTF
>TRBJ2-1|TRBV27|TRBD2|NA
TGTGCCAGCAGTTTGGTCGGGACTAGCGGTTACAATGAGCAGTTCTTC
CASSLVGTSGYNEQFF
>TRBJ1-1|TRBV5-6|TRBD1|NA
TGTGCCAGCAGCCGAGTAGACAGGGCGTCGGACACTGAAGCTTTCTTT
CASSRVDRASDTEAFF
>TRBJ1-6|TRBV6-2/TRBV6-3|TRBD1|NA
TGTGCCAGCAGTGACACCGGGACAGATTATAATTCACCCCTCCACTTT
CASSDTGTDYNSPLHF
>TRBJ1-1|TRBV5-1|NA|NA
TGCGCCAGCAGCTTGAGGCAGGGGCTGAACACTGAAGCTTTCTTT
CASSLRQGLNTEAFF
>TRBJ1-4|TRBV6-5|NA|NA
TGTGCCAGCAGCGTCCCCCCGGGGACTGGTGAAAAACTGTTTTTT
CASSVPPGTGEKLFF
>TRBJ1-1|TRBV7-2|TRBD1|NA
TGTGCCAGCAGCCCCAACAGGGGCGGGGGGGACACTGAAGCTTTCTTT
CASSPNRGGGDTEAFF
>TRBJ2-7|TRBV27|TRBD2|NA
TGTGCCAGCAGTTTGACTAGCAGGTACGAGCAGTACTTT
CASSLTSRYEQYF
>TRBJ1-5|TRBV3-1/TRBV3-2|NA|NA
TGTGCCAGCAGCCAAGATCAACAGCCCCAGCATTTT
CASSQDQQPQHF
>TRBJ2-1|TRBV7-2|NA|NA
TGTGCCAGCAGCTTTGGGACTGCCAATGATGAGCAGTTCTTC
CASSFGTANDEQFF
>TRBJ1-1|TRBV5-6|NA|once
TGTGCCAGCACCTGGGGACAACCATCCGAAGCTTTCTTT
CASTWGQPSEAFF
>TRBJ1-3|TRBV7-9|NA|once
TGTGCCAGCAAAACAGGGACCCAAGGAAACACCATATATTTT
CASKTGTQGNTIYF